The clone carrying this TCR beta chain was counted between two and nine times. Its antigen is still unknown. These data come from a study of type 1 regulatory T cells. Study-wide context: An in vitro protocol generated T-allo10, a Tr1-enriched, alloantigen-specific CD4 T cell product. Study-wide results and caveats: Compared with non-Tr1 cells, Tr1 cells showed a narrower TCR repertoire.

CDR3 length equals 11 residues. Germline CDR1 reads DFQATT; CDR2 reads SNEGSKA (reference sequence). V lost 1 base to trimming and J lost 8 bases, with 5 bases between them. Each CDR3 protein gets one entry after TCRdb re-called the reads with MiXCR. This table holds 65,000 to 80,000 distinct CDR3 sequences, around 20% found once. This sequence joins TRBV20-1 and TRBJ1-4; the D is unclear. The receptor was derived from a human donor in good health. Material: cultured type 1 regulatory T (Tr1) cells, either the whole culture or a sorted fraction (not recorded which). This CDR3 reads CSARAQEKLFF. DNA of the CDR3: TGCAGTGCTAGAGCCCAGGAAAAACTGTTTTTT.